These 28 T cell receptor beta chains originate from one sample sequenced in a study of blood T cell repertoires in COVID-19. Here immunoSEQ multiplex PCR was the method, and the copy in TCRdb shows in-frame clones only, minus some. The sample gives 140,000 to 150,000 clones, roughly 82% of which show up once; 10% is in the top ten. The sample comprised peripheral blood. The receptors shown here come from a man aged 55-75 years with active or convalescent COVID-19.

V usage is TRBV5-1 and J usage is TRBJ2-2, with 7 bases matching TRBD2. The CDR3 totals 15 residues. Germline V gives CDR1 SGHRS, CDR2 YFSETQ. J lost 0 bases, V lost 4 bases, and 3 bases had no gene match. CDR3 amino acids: CASSLRGANTGELFF. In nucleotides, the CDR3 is TGCGCCAGCAGCCTTCGGGGGGCGAACACCGGGGAGCTGTTTTTT.

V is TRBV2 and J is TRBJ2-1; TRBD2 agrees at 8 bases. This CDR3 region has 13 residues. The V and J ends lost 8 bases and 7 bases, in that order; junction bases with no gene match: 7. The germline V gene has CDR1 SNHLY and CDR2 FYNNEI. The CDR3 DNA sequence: TGTGCCAGCCTCCGACTAGCGTTGAATGAGCAGTTCTTC. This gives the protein CASLRLALNEQFF.

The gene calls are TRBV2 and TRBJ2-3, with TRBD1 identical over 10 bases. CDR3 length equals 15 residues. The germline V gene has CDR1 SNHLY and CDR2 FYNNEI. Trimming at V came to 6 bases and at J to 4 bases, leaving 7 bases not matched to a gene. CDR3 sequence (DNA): TGTGCCAGCAGGGGACAGGGGAAAGGGCCAGATACGCAGTATTTT. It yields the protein CASRGQGKGPDTQYF.

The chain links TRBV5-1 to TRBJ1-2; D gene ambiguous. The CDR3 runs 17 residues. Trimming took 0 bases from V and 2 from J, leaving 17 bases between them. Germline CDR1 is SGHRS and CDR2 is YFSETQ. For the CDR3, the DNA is TGCGCCAGCAGCTTGGGTCAAGCAGCACCTAGGAACTATGGCTACACCTTC. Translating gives CASSLGQAAPRNYGYTF. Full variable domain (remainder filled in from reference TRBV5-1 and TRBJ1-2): KAGVTQTPRYLIKTRGQQVTLSCSPISGHRSVSWYQQTPGQGLQFLFEYFSETQRNKGNFPGRFSGRQFSNSRSEMNVSTLELGDSALYLCASSLGQAAPRNYGYTFGSGTRLTVV.

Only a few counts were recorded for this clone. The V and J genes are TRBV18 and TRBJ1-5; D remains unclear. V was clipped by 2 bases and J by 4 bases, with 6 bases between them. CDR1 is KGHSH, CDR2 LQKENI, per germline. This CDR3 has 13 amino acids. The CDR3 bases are TGTGCCAGCTCACCAAGGGAGAATCAGCCCCAGCATTTT. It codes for CASSPRENQPQHF.

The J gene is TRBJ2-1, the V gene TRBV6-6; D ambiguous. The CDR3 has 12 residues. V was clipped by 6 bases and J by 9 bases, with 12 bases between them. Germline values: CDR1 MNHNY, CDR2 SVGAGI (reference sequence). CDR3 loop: CASRSLGSEQFF. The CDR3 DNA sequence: TGTGCCAGCAGGAGTCTAGGTTCTGAGCAGTTCTTC.

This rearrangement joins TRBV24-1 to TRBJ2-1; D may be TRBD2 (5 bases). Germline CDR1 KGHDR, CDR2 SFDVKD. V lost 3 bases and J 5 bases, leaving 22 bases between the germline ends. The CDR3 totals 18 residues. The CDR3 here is CATSDARGKDGRNNEQFF. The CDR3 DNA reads TGTGCCACCAGTGATGCCCGAGGGAAGGACGGACGGAACAATGAGCAGTTCTTC.

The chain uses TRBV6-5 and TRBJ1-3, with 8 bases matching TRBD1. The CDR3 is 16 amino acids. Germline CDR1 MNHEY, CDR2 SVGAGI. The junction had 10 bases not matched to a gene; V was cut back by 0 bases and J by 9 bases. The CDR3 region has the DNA TGTGCCAGCAGTTACTCGACTATTGCGACAGGGGCCACCATATATTTT. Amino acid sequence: CASSYSTIATGATIYF.

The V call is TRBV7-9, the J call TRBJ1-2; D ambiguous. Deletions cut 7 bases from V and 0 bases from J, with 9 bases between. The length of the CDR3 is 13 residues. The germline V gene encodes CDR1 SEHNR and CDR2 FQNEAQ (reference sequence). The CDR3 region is CASTLQANYGYTF. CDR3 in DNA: TGTGCCAGCACCCTGCAGGCTAACTATGGCTACACCTTC.

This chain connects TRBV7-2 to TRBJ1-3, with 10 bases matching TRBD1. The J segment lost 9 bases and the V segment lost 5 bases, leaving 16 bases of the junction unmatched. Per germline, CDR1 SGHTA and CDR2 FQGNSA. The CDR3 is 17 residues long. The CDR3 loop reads CASSPRQGAQKIGTIYF. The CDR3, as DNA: TGTGCCAGCAGCCCCAGACAGGGGGCGCAAAAAATTGGCACCATATATTTT.

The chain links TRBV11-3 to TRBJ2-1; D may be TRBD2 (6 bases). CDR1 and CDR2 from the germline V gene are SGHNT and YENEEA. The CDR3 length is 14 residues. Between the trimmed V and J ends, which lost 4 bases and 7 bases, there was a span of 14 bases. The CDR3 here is CASSSHGTQNEQFF. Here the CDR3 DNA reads TGTGCCAGCAGCTCTCACGGGACTCAAAATGAGCAGTTCTTC.

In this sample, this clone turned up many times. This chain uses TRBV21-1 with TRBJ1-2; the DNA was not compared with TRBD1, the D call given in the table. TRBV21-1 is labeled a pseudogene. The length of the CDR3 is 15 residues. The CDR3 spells CASSDHVSGGDGYTF. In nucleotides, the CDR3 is TGTGCCAGCAGCGATCACGTCTCAGGGGGCGATGGCTACACCTTC.

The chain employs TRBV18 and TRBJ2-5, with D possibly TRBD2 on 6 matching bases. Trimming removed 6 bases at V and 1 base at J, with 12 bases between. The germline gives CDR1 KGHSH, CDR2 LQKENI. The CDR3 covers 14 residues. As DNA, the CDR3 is TGTGCCAGCTCTAGCGGACAAGTCCAAGAGACCCAGTACTTC. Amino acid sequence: CASSSGQVQETQYF.

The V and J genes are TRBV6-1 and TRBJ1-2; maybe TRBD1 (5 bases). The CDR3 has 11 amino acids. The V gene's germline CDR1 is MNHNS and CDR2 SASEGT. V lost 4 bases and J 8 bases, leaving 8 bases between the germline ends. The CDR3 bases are TGTGCCAGCAGTGGGAGACAGGGCTACACCTTC. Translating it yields CASSGRQGYTF.

The CDR3 sequence is CASSLQGNYGYTF. As DNA, the CDR3 is TGTGCCAGCAGCTTACAGGGCAACTATGGCTACACCTTC. This chain joins TRBV7-9 and TRBJ1-2; maybe TRBD1 (5 bases). Germline V gene sequence: CDR1 SEHNR, CDR2 FQNEAQ (reference sequence). The CDR3 is 13 amino acids. The V and J ends lost 2 bases and 2 bases respectively, with 6 bases between them.

The CDR3 loop reads CASSLPGQGFYGYTF. The CDR3, as DNA: TGTGCCAGCAGCTTGCCTGGACAGGGGTTCTATGGCTACACCTTC. V usage is TRBV28 and J usage is TRBJ1-2; 9 bases agree with TRBD1. This CDR3 region has 15 residues. The germline gives CDR1 MDHEN, CDR2 SYDVKM. After removal of 6 bases from V and 4 bases from J, the junction contained 9 bases not matched to a gene.

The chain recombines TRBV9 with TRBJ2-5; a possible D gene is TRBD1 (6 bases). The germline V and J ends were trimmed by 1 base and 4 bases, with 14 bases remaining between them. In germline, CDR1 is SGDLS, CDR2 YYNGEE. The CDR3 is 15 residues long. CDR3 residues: CASSVCRGLVETQYF. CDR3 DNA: TGTGCCAGCAGCGTATGTAGGGGGTTGGTAGAGACCCAGTACTTC.

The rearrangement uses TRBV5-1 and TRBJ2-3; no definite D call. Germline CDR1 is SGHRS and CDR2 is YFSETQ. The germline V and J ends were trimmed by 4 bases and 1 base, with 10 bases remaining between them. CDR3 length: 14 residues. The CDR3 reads CASSVTAGTDTQYF. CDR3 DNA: TGCGCCAGCAGCGTGACTGCGGGCACAGATACGCAGTATTTT.

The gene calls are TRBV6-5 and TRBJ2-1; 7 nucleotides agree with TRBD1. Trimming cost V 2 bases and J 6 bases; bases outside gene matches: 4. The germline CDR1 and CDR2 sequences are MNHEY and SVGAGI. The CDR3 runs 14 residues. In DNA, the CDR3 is TGTGCCAGCAGTTACACCCCAGGGGGCAATGAGCAGTTCTTC. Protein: CASSYTPGGNEQFF.

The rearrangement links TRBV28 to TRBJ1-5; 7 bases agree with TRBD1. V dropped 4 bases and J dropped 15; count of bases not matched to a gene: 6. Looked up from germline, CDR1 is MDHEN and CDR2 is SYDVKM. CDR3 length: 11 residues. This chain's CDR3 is CASSSGQLPHF. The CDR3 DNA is TGTGCCAGCAGTTCGGGACAGCTCCCGCATTTT.

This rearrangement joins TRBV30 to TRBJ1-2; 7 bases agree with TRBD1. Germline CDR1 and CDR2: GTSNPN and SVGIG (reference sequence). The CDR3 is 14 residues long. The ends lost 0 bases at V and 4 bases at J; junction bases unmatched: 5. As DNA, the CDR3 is TGTGCCTGGAGTGTACAGACAGGGACCTATGGCTACACCTTC. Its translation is CAWSVQTGTYGYTF.

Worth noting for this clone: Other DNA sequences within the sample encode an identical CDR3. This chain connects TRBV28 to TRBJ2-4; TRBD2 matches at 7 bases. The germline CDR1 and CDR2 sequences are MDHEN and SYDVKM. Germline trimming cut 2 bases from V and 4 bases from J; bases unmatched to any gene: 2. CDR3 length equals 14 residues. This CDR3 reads CASSLAGAKNIQYF. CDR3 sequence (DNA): TGTGCCAGCAGTTTAGCGGGAGCGAAAAACATTCAGTACTTC. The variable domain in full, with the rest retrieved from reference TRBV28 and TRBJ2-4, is DVKVTQSSRYLVKRTGEKVFLECVQDMDHENMFWYRQDPGLGLRLIYFSYDVKMKEKGDIPEGYSVSREKKERFSLILESASTNQTSMYLCASSLAGAKNIQYFGAGTRLSVL.

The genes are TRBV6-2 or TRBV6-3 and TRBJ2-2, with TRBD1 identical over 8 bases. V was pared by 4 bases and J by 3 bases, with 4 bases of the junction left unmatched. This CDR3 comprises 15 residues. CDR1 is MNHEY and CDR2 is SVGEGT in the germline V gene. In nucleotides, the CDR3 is TGTGCCAGCAGTTGGCAGGGGGCTGACACCGGGGAGCTGTTTTTT. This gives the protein CASSWQGADTGELFF.

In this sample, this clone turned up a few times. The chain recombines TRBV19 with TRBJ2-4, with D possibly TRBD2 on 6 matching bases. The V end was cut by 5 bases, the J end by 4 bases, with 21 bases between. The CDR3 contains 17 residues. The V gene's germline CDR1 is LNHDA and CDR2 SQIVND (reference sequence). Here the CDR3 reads CASSRGPLRRAKNIQYF. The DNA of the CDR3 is TGTGCCAGTAGTCGTGGACCGCTAAGGAGGGCTAAAAACATTCAGTACTTC.

CDR3 sequence (DNA): TGTGCCATCAGCAGACAGGGGACTATGAACACTGAAGCTTTCTTT. Translated: CAISRQGTMNTEAFF. V gene TRBV10-3 combines with J gene TRBJ1-1; TRBD1 matches 8 bases. This CDR3 spans 15 amino acids. Germline CDR1 is ENHRY and CDR2 is SYGVKD. The V and J ends lost 6 bases and 0 bases, in that order; junction bases with no gene match: 6.

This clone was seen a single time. The CDR3 region is CASSPLGRRGSYNEQFF. The CDR3 DNA sequence: TGTGCCAGCTCACCACTCGGCCGGCGGGGGTCCTACAATGAGCAGTTCTTC. The V gene is TRBV18, the J gene TRBJ2-1; TRBD2 agrees at 7 bases. The CDR3 runs to 17 residues. Per the germline V gene, CDR1 is KGHSH and CDR2 is LQKENI. J lost 1 base, V lost 1 base, and 7 bases had no gene match.

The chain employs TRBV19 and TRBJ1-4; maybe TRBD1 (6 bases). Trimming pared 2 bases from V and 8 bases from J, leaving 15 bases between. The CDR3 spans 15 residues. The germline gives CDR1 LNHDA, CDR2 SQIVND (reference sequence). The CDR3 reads CASSILGAGGEKLFF. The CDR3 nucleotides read TGTGCCAGTAGTATATTGGGGGCGGGAGGGGAAAAACTGTTTTTT.

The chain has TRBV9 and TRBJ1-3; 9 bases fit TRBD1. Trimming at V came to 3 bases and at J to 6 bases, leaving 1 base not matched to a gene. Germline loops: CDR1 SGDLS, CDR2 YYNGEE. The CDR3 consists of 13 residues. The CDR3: CASSGTGVNTIYF. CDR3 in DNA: TGTGCCAGCAGCGGGACAGGGGTAAACACCATATATTTT.